These T cell receptor beta chains were read from a single sample in a study of cytomegalovirus exposure and HLA in healthy donors. Sequencing used immunoSEQ multiplex PCR; TCRdb keeps in-frame clones, though not all of them. The sample lists about 110,000 clones, around 85% occurring once. Sequenced sample: PBMCs. All receptors come from a young man in good health and CMV-seropositive. Each CDR3 is given with its conserved first and last residue. The order of the fields is V gene, J gene, CDR3 protein.

v_call: TRBV5-1
j_call: TRBJ2-1
cdr3_aa: CASREGLAAYNEQFF

v_call: TRBV6-1
j_call: TRBJ1-1
cdr3_aa: CASRPQGLEAEAFF

v_call: TRBV11-2
j_call: TRBJ1-6
cdr3_aa: CASSLNTANNSPLHF

v_call: TRBV9
j_call: TRBJ2-5
cdr3_aa: CASSVASYPEETQYF

v_call: TRBV19
j_call: TRBJ1-2
cdr3_aa: CASSSEGAYGYTF

v_call: TRBV6-5
j_call: TRBJ1-2
cdr3_aa: CASSYGTGVAYTF

v_call: TRBV25-1
j_call: TRBJ1-1
cdr3_aa: CASSERRGYEAFF

v_call: TRBV7-3
j_call: TRBJ2-3
cdr3_aa: CASSSGGLATQYF

v_call: TRBV14
j_call: TRBJ2-3
cdr3_aa: CASSLDRVWSGAPGGTDTQYF

v_call: TRBV4-2
j_call: TRBJ2-2
cdr3_aa: CASSLTRDRGGNTGELFF

v_call: TRBV9
j_call: TRBJ1-3
cdr3_aa: CASSVVGDNSGNTIYF

v_call: TRBV14
j_call: TRBJ1-4
cdr3_aa: CASSQETGEGEKLFF

v_call: TRBV28
j_call: TRBJ2-1
cdr3_aa: CASSGSWVGSYNEQFF

v_call: TRBV25-1
j_call: TRBJ1-1
cdr3_aa: CASSDSDRGMWNTEAFF

v_call: TRBV11-2
j_call: TRBJ2-4
cdr3_aa: CASSLDAAVLAGGLKNIQYF

v_call: TRBV19
j_call: TRBJ2-7
cdr3_aa: CASSSGQDYEQYF

v_call: TRBV6-5
j_call: TRBJ1-6
cdr3_aa: CASRIPGESPLHF

v_call: TRBV4-1
j_call: TRBJ1-1
cdr3_aa: CASSQEGSNTEAFF

v_call: TRBV7-3
j_call: TRBJ2-2
cdr3_aa: CASSLTGLGIGELFF

v_call: TRBV7-9
j_call: TRBJ1-4
cdr3_aa: CASSSRDRDFEKLFF

v_call: TRBV4-2
j_call: TRBJ1-3
cdr3_aa: CASSQAVRGNTIYF

v_call: TRBV25-1
j_call: TRBJ2-3
cdr3_aa: CASSEKRSGTQYF

v_call: TRBV7-3
j_call: TRBJ2-3
cdr3_aa: CASSPRAGASTDTQYF

v_call: TRBV7-3
j_call: TRBJ2-5
cdr3_aa: CASSPGGGYETQHF

v_call: TRBV2
j_call: TRBJ2-7
cdr3_aa: CASSEAPGFDNEQYF

v_call: TRBV7-3
j_call: TRBJ2-7
cdr3_aa: CASSLTRGEQYF

v_call: TRBV5-1
j_call: TRBJ1-4
cdr3_aa: CASSSQGGANEKLFF

v_call: TRBV19
j_call: TRBJ2-7
cdr3_aa: CASSSGTYEQYF

v_call: TRBV18
j_call: TRBJ2-5
cdr3_aa: CASSPIGPGTGGIQETQYF

v_call: TRBV12-5
j_call: TRBJ1-5
cdr3_aa: CASGSGTGLNQPQHF

v_call: TRBV19
j_call: TRBJ1-2
cdr3_aa: CASSMGQGRGYTF

v_call: TRBV7-6
j_call: TRBJ1-1
cdr3_aa: CASSPGTDNTEAFF

v_call: TRBV20-1
j_call: TRBJ2-5
cdr3_aa: CSASWESQYF

v_call: TRBV7-2
j_call: TRBJ2-5
cdr3_aa: CASSKSGDQETQYF

v_call: TRBV27
j_call: TRBJ2-7
cdr3_aa: CASSPAPGLAFVVYEQYF

v_call: TRBV30
j_call: TRBJ2-7
cdr3_aa: CAWSVTGQLYEQYF

v_call: TRBV12-5
j_call: TRBJ2-1
cdr3_aa: CASGVSGGYNEQFF

v_call: TRBV7-9
j_call: TRBJ1-4
cdr3_aa: CASSFSRSRTGLLKLFF

v_call: TRBV4-1
j_call: TRBJ2-7
cdr3_aa: CASSQDVGPGQYSYEQYF

v_call: TRBV9
j_call: TRBJ1-4
cdr3_aa: CASSVGTGAANEKLFF

v_call: TRBV2
j_call: TRBJ2-7
cdr3_aa: CATKAGTHTYEQYF

v_call: TRBV4-3
j_call: TRBJ2-1
cdr3_aa: CASSQWPGTGGYNEQFF

v_call: TRBV9
j_call: TRBJ2-2
cdr3_aa: CASSVIQGATGELFF

v_call: TRBV20-1
j_call: TRBJ1-2
cdr3_aa: CSASTTYGYTF

v_call: TRBV19
j_call: TRBJ1-1
cdr3_aa: CASRDGDRGENTEAFF